This is a list of T cell receptor beta chains from one sample in a study of regulatory T cells in long-lasting Graves disease. TCRdb ran MiXCR on the multiplex PCR reads and lists one entry per CDR3 protein. The sample consists of some 250,000 distinct CDR3 sequences, approximately 20% of them appearing once. The same data also contributed to another study, on T cells in Graves' hyperthyroidism and ophthalmopathy.

Sequencing was performed on peripheral blood mononuclear cells (PBMCs), taken at new diagnosis, from a patient treated with antithyroid drugs. The receptors were gathered from a woman in her 30s with Graves disease. Each CDR3 is given with its conserved first and last residue. D genes are given only for firm matches. Clone size appears in some rows only: once, few, many, or a class for an expanded clone.

>16|TRBJ1-2|many|TRBV15|NA
TGTGCCACCAGCAGAGATCTGGGGGGAAGTCCGTATGGCTACACCTTC
CATSRDLGGSPYGYTF
>13|TRBJ1-5|many|TRBV7-9|NA
TGTGCCAGCAGCCATACCGCGGGACAGCCCCAGCATTTT
CASSHTAGQPQHF
>12|TRBJ2-1|few|TRBV10-3|NA
TGTGCCATCAGTGGCGGGGAGAATGAGCAGTTCTTC
CAISGGENEQFF
>17|TRBJ2-7|many|TRBV13|TRBD2
TGTGCCAGCAGCTTAGTAGGGTTACTAGCGGGGGAATACGAGCAGTACTTC
CASSLVGLLAGEYEQYF
>14|TRBJ1-1|many|TRBV4-1|NA
TGCGCCAGCAGCCAAGTTATCGTGAACACTGAAGCTTTCTTT
CASSQVIVNTEAFF
>12|TRBJ1-1|many|TRBV29-1|NA
TGCAGCGTTGGACATCTGAACACTGAAGCTTTCTTT
CSVGHLNTEAFF
>14|TRBJ1-4|many|TRBV6-2/TRBV6-3|NA
TGTGCCAGCAGTTACGAGGGGTTACGCGAAAAACTGTTTTTT
CASSYEGLREKLFF
>13|TRBJ2-5|many|TRBV4-1|NA
TGCGCCAGCAGCCTCCTCGGGGGTGAGACCCAGTACTTC
CASSLLGGETQYF
>16|TRBJ1-6|NA|TRBV4-1|NA
TGCGCCAGCACTCATGTGGCGAGGCAGGTTAATTCACCCCTCCACTTT
CASTHVARQVNSPLHF
>13|TRBJ2-3|NA|TRBV28|NA
TGTGCCAGCAGTTCCCCTGGACGCCCGAAGGCGTATTTT
CASSSPGRPKAYF
>14|TRBJ1-5|many|TRBV20-1|NA
TGCAGTGCTAGACAAGTAGGGGCAGGTCAGCCCCAGCATTTT
CSARQVGAGQPQHF
>16|TRBJ2-1|few|TRBV5-1|TRBD2
TGCGCCAGCAGCTTGCCTGGACTAGCTGGGGGCAATGAGCAGTTCTTC
CASSLPGLAGGNEQFF
>17|TRBJ1-1|many|TRBV7-6|TRBD1
TGTGCCAGCAGCTTAGCCGGGACAGGTAGTGGGGGAACTGAAGCTTTCTTT
CASSLAGTGSGGTEAFF
>13|TRBJ1-1|many|TRBV7-8|NA
TGTGCCAGCAGTTTAGCCCTAAGAACTGAAGCTTTCTTT
CASSLALRTEAFF
>12|TRBJ1-1|many|TRBV6-1|NA
TGTGCCAGCCTACTCAGGGGATCTGAAGCTTTCTTT
CASLLRGSEAFF
>16|TRBJ1-1|many|TRBV18|TRBD1
TGTGCCAGCTCACGAACCCAGGGGGCCCGGAACACTGAAGCTTTCTTT
CASSRTQGARNTEAFF
>14|TRBJ2-2|few|TRBV7-9|NA
TGTGCCAGCAGCTTAGTTGGGGGCACCGGGGAGCTGTTTTTT
CASSLVGGTGELFF
>17|TRBJ2-1|many|TRBV5-4|NA
TGTGCCAGCAGCATGCCCCGGGACGGGGGACGAGACAATGAGCAGTTCTTC
CASSMPRDGGRDNEQFF
>12|TRBJ1-6|NA|TRBV10-2|NA
TGCGCCAGCAGTGAGAAAAATTCACCCCTCCACTTT
CASSEKNSPLHF
>14|TRBJ2-1|few|TRBV18|NA
TGTGCCAGCTCACCACCGGAGGCAGGGCTTGAGCAGTTCTTC
CASSPPEAGLEQFF
>15|TRBJ2-1|many|TRBV9|TRBD1
TGTGCCAGCAGCGTAGACGGACAGGGGGCGAATGAGCAGTTCTTC
CASSVDGQGANEQFF
>15|TRBJ2-5|few|TRBV6-5|TRBD1
TGTGCCAGCAGTTACACTCGGGACAGGGGAGAGACCCAGTACTTC
CASSYTRDRGETQYF
>14|TRBJ1-5|NA|TRBV2|NA
TGTGCCAGCAGTCTTATAACAGGGACTCAGCCCCAGCATTTT
CASSLITGTQPQHF
>14|TRBJ2-7|many|TRBV10-2|TRBD1
TGCGCCAGCAGTGAGGGGACAGACTCCTACGAGCAGTACTTC
CASSEGTDSYEQYF
>15|TRBJ1-5|NA|TRBV12-3/TRBV12-4|TRBD1
TGTGCCAGCAGCTCCAGCGACAGGGTGACTCTGCCCCAGCATTTT
CASSSSDRVTLPQHF
>17|TRBJ1-5|many|TRBV27|NA
TGTGCCAGCAGTTCCCTCATCGACGTTTATAGCAATCAGCCCCAGCATTTT
CASSSLIDVYSNQPQHF
>14|TRBJ1-2|few|TRBV10-2|NA
TGCGCCAGCAGTGATTCCCCTAGGAACTATGGCTACACCTTC
CASSDSPRNYGYTF
>17|TRBJ2-5|few|TRBV20-1|NA
TGCAGTGCTAGGTATCCCTCGGGGCAGGGCGGTATAGAGACCCAGTACTTC
CSARYPSGQGGIETQYF